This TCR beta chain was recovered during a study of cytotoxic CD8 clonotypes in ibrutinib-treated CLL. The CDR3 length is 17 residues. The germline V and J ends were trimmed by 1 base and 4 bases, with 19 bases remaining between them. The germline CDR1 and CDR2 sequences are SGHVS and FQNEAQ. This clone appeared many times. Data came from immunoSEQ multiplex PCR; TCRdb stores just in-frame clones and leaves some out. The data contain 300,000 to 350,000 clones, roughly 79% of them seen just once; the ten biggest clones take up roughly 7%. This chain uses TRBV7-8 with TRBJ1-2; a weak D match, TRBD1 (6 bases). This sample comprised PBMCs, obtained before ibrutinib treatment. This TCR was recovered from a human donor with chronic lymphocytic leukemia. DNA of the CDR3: TGTGCCAGCAGCTTAGAGGAGGGCGGCAGGGGAGTCTATGGCTACACCTTC. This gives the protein CASSLEEGGRGVYGYTF.